A selection of T cell receptor beta chains follows, all from one sample in a study of T cells in Graves' hyperthyroidism and ophthalmopathy. MiXCR was run by TCRdb on the multiplex PCR reads, yielding one entry per CDR3 protein. Among a few hundred thousand distinct CDR3 sequences listed, approximately 15% were seen once. The source material was blood. The receptors stem from a woman in her late teens or twenties with Graves' hyperthyroidism. CDR3s include the opening cysteine and the closing phenylalanine or tryptophan. The D gene is left open where the match is weak. Some rows have no size entry. The others give once, few or many, or a class for an expanded clone.

V,J,size,D,CDR3,DNA
TRBV11-2,TRBJ2-1,many,.,CASSSGSYYNEQFF,TGTGCCAGCAGCTCCGGGAGTTACTACAATGAGCAGTTCTTC
TRBV25-1,TRBJ2-7,.,TRBD1,CASKRSDRAYEQYF,TGTGCCAGCAAACGTAGCGACAGGGCCTACGAGCAGTACTTC
TRBV5-1,TRBJ1-1,many,.,CASSTATGTVTEAFF,TGCGCCAGCAGTACCGCCACCGGGACCGTTACTGAAGCTTTCTTT
TRBV4-3,TRBJ2-1,many,TRBD2,CASSQLAGIDEQFF,TGCGCCAGCAGCCAACTAGCGGGGATCGATGAGCAGTTCTTC
TRBV19,TRBJ1-1,.,TRBD1,CASSIVYQGVMNTEAFF,TGTGCCAGTAGTATAGTTTACCAGGGGGTAATGAACACTGAAGCTTTCTTT
TRBV15,TRBJ1-6,.,.,CATSRGNQANSPLHF,TGTGCCACCAGCAGAGGGAACCAGGCTAATTCACCCCTCCACTTT
TRBV10-2,TRBJ1-6,few,.,CASSESLRSPLHF,TGCGCCAGCAGTGAGTCTTTGAGGTCACCCCTCCACTTT
TRBV20-1,TRBJ1-1,.,TRBD1,CSAIRGQGVGAFF,TGCAGTGCTATACGGGGACAGGGGGTTGGTGCTTTCTTT
TRBV7-2,TRBJ2-3,.,.,CASSLLVVRTDTQYF,TGTGCCAGCAGCTTATTAGTTGTCCGCACAGATACGCAGTATTTT
TRBV29-1,TRBJ2-2,few,.,CSVIGQNTGELFF,TGCAGCGTTATAGGACAGAACACCGGGGAGCTGTTTTTT
TRBV7-7,TRBJ2-5,.,.,CASSFTTGVLETQYF,TGTGCTAGCAGCTTTACGACAGGCGTCTTAGAGACCCAGTACTTC
TRBV3-1,TRBJ2-3,many,TRBD2,CASRAGTTTDTQYF,TGTGCCAGCAGGGCCGGGACTACCACAGATACGCAGTATTTT
TRBV7-6,TRBJ2-1,many,.,CASSLLPLGSYNEQFF,TGTGCCAGCAGCTTATTACCTCTGGGCTCCTACAATGAGCAGTTCTTC
TRBV4-2,TRBJ2-6,few,.,CASTPQAGIAGANVLTF,TGTGCCAGCACGCCCCAGGCAGGCATCGCTGGGGCCAACGTCCTGACTTTC
TRBV7-9,TRBJ2-6,.,TRBD1,CTSSPGQGSGANVLTF,TGTACCAGCAGCCCGGGACAGGGCTCTGGGGCCAACGTCCTGACTTTC
TRBV7-3,TRBJ1-1,.,.,CASSNDGNTEAFF,TGTGCCAGCAGCAACGACGGGAACACTGAAGCTTTCTTT
TRBV7-8,TRBJ2-1,many,TRBD2,CASSFLASGDYNEQFF,TGTGCCAGCAGCTTTTTGGCTAGCGGGGACTACAATGAGCAGTTCTTC
TRBV6-1,TRBJ1-1,many,.,CASSGWGGAEAFF,TGTGCCAGCAGCGGGTGGGGGGGCGCTGAAGCTTTCTTT
TRBV28,TRBJ2-7,many,.,CASSKGPTFEQYF,TGTGCCAGCAGTAAAGGCCCAACCTTCGAGCAGTACTTC
TRBV3-1,TRBJ2-7,many,.,CASSQGVYEQYF,TGTGCCAGCAGCCAGGGGGTTTACGAGCAGTACTTC
TRBV18,TRBJ2-7,.,.,CASSLGQKYEQYF,TGTGCCAGCTCTCTCGGACAGAAGTACGAGCAGTACTTC
TRBV13,TRBJ1-3,few,TRBD1,CASSPGTGRGNTIYF,TGTGCCAGCAGCCCCGGGACAGGGCGCGGAAACACCATATATTTT
TRBV6-5,TRBJ2-4,few,TRBD1,CASSSSGQGFIQYF,TGTGCCAGCAGTTCCTCGGGACAGGGGTTCATTCAGTACTTC
TRBV6-1,TRBJ2-5,.,TRBD2,CASSPPPGLAGPGTETQYF,TGTGCCAGCAGTCCACCTCCGGGACTAGCGGGACCGGGGACAGAGACCCAGTACTTC
TRBV11-2,TRBJ2-7,many,TRBD1,CASSGDRFSSYEQYF,TGTGCCAGCTCCGGGGACAGGTTCAGCTCCTACGAGCAGTACTTC
TRBV4-3,TRBJ2-4,.,.,CASSQNRGGKNIQYF,TGCGCCAGCAGCCAAAACAGGGGAGGCAAAAACATTCAGTACTTC
TRBV20-1,TRBJ2-1,few,TRBD2,CSAGRYNSYNEQFF,TGCAGTGCCGGGAGGTATAACTCCTACAATGAGCAGTTCTTC
TRBV6-2/TRBV6-3,TRBJ2-1,.,.,CASSYFGGNEQFF,TGTGCCAGCAGTTATTTCGGCGGAAATGAGCAGTTCTTC
TRBV10-3,TRBJ2-3,few,.,CAISEGTDTQYF,TGTGCCATCAGTGAGGGCACAGATACGCAGTATTTT
TRBV7-6,TRBJ1-2,.,.,CASSPQTDNYGYTF,TGTGCCAGCAGCCCCCAGACAGATAACTATGGCTACACCTTC
TRBV2,TRBJ1-5,many,.,CASSDDSNQPQHF,TGTGCCAGCAGCGACGATAGCAATCAGCCCCAGCATTTT
TRBV12-3/TRBV12-4,TRBJ2-3,.,TRBD2,CASSLNSLAGGQDTQYF,TGTGCCAGCAGTTTAAACTCTCTGGCGGGGGGTCAAGATACGCAGTATTTT
TRBV6-2/TRBV6-3,TRBJ2-2,few,.,CASSHSRDPTGELFF,TGTGCCAGCAGTCACTCTCGGGACCCCACCGGGGAGCTGTTTTTT
TRBV3-1,TRBJ2-1,.,TRBD2,CASSRPGSGTNEQFF,TGTGCCAGCAGCCGACCGGGTAGCGGGACCAATGAGCAGTTCTTC
TRBV4-1,TRBJ1-5,few,.,CASSQVRSNQPQHF,TGCGCCAGCAGCCAAGTGCGTAGCAATCAGCCCCAGCATTTT
TRBV20-1,TRBJ2-7,many,TRBD1,CSARPGQDYEQYF,TGCAGTGCTAGACCTGGACAGGACTACGAGCAGTACTTC
TRBV27,TRBJ2-3,many,TRBD1,CASSFYGTGRDTQYF,TGTGCCAGCAGTTTTTACGGGACAGGGAGGGATACGCAGTATTTT
TRBV10-3,TRBJ1-1,.,.,CAIRGEGPATEAFF,TGTGCCATCAGGGGGGAAGGCCCTGCCACTGAAGCTTTCTTT
TRBV28,TRBJ1-6,many,.,CASSSPDILSSYNSPLHF,TGTGCCAGCAGTTCCCCGGACATCCTATCGAGCTATAATTCACCCCTCCACTTT
TRBV6-1,TRBJ2-7,many,.,CASSEAGYYYEQYF,TGTGCCAGCAGTGAAGCGGGATACTACTACGAGCAGTACTTC
TRBV27,TRBJ1-3,many,.,CASKQHSGNTIYF,TGTGCCAGCAAACAGCACTCTGGAAACACCATATATTTT
TRBV27,TRBJ2-1,.,.,CASSSMTEDEQFF,TGTGCCAGCAGTTCCATGACAGAGGATGAGCAGTTCTTC
TRBV29-1,TRBJ2-2,.,TRBD2,CSGTEIPPTSGRASGELFF,TGCAGCGGTACCGAAATTCCGCCTACTAGCGGGAGGGCCTCCGGGGAGCTGTTTTTT
TRBV20-1,TRBJ2-5,few,TRBD2,CSAREGSPYSIAGGPTETQYF,TGCAGTGCTAGAGAGGGGTCTCCCTATTCCATAGCGGGGGGGCCGACGGAGACCCAGTACTTC
TRBV10-3,TRBJ2-1,many,TRBD2,CAISEGTNQYNEQFF,TGTGCCATCAGTGAGGGGACTAACCAGTACAATGAGCAGTTCTTC
TRBV7-2,TRBJ2-7,many,.,CASSPKGGGGSSYEQYF,TGTGCCAGCAGCCCAAAGGGGGGCGGGGGAAGCTCCTACGAGCAGTACTTC
TRBV6-5,TRBJ1-2,.,.,CASSWDGYGYTF,TGTGCCAGCAGTTGGGACGGCTATGGCTACACCTTC
TRBV2,TRBJ2-5,few,.,CASRAGRLETQYF,TGTGCCAGCAGGGCTGGAAGGTTGGAGACCCAGTACTTC
TRBV6-5,TRBJ1-6,many,.,CASSYSADFDNSPLHF,TGTGCCAGCAGTTACTCGGCCGACTTCGATAATTCACCCCTCCACTTT
TRBV2,TRBJ2-7,many,TRBD1,CASARGRGNEQYF,TGTGCCAGCGCAAGGGGGCGCGGAAACGAGCAGTACTTC
TRBV4-3,TRBJ1-2,.,.,CASSQGSGGTYGYTF,TGCGCCAGCAGCCAAGGGTCGGGGGGGACCTATGGCTACACCTTC
TRBV10-3,TRBJ2-5,few,.,CAISETVSPPETQYF,TGTGCCATCAGTGAGACAGTTTCCCCCCCAGAGACCCAGTACTTC
TRBV2,TRBJ1-1,many,.,CASSPQSKAFF,TGTGCCAGCAGCCCACAGTCTAAAGCTTTCTTT
TRBV18,TRBJ1-2,many,.,CASSLGRLYGYTF,TGTGCCAGCTCACTCGGACGCCTCTATGGCTACACCTTC
TRBV28,TRBJ2-7,many,.,CASSPRPGGAHSYLKHEQYF,TGTGCCAGCAGTCCGAGACCAGGGGGGGCTCACTCCTACCTTAAACACGAGCAGTACTTC
TRBV28,TRBJ2-4,.,TRBD1,CASSLRGGQNIQYF,TGTGCCAGCAGTTTACGAGGGGGCCAAAACATTCAGTACTTC
TRBV20-1,TRBJ2-1,.,TRBD1,CSARGLGQGLNEQFF,TGCAGTGCTAGAGGTCTAGGACAGGGGCTCAACGAGCAGTTCTTC